Each of the 2 T cell receptor beta chains below was sequenced from the same sample in a study of metastatic and nonmetastatic thyroid tumors. TCRdb reprocessed the PCR reads using MiXCR. Of some 21,000 clones in the sample, 15% to 20% were seen once. Prior to thyroid surgery, none of the patients had received any treatment. The specimen sequenced was blood. The origin of the receptors is a male donor with papillary thyroid cancer or a benign thyroid nodule (not recorded which). Some clones in this sample may be carry-over from other donors' samples.

This clone qualifies as medium-sized (0.01 to 0.1%). This chain links TRBV12-3 or TRBV12-4 with TRBJ2-7; a possible D gene is TRBD2 (6 bases). The ends were cut back, 3 bases at V and 3 bases at J, with 12 bases in the middle. There are 14 residues in the CDR3. CDR3 nucleotide sequence: TGTGCCAGCAGTTTGGCTGTTAGCGGCTACGAGCAGTACTTC. The encoded protein is CASSLAVSGYEQYF.

In this sample, this clone turned up many times. This chain connects TRBV7-9 to TRBJ2-6; D gene ambiguous. Germline-derived CDR1 and CDR2 are SEHNR and FQNEAQ (reference sequence). This CDR3 has 15 amino acids. V was cut by 1 base and J by 4 bases, with 8 bases left in between. CDR3 region: CASSLEGNGANVLTF. The DNA for the CDR3 is TGTGCCAGCAGCTTAGAGGGAAACGGGGCCAACGTCCTGACTTTC.